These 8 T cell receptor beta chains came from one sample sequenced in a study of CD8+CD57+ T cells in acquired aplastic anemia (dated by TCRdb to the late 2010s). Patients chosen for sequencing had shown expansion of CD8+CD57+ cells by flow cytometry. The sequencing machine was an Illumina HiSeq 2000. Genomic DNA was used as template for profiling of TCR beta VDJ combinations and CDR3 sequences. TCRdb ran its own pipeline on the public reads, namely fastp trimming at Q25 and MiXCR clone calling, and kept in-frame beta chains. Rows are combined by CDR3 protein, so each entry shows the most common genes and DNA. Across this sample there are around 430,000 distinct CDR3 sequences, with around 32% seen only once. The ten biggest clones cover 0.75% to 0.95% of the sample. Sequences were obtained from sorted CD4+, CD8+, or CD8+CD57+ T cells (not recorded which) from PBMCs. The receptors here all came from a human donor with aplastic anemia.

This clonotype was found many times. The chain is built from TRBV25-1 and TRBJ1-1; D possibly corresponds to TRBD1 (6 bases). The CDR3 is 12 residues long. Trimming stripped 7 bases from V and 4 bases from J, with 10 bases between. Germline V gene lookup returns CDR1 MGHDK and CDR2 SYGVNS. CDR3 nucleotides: TGTGCCAGCACCGAACAGGGCACTGAAGCTTTCTTT. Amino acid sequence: CASTEQGTEAFF.

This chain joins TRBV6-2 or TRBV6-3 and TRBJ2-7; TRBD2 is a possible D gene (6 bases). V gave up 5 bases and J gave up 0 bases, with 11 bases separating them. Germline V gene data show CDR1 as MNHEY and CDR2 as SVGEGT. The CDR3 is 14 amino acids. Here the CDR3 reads CASSTGGNSYEQYF. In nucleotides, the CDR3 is TGTGCCAGCAGTACGGGCGGGAACTCCTACGAGCAGTACTTC.

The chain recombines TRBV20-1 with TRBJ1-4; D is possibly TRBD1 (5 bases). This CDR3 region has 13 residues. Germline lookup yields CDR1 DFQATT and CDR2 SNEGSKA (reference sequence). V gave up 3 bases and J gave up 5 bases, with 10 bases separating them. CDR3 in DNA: TGCAGTGCTAGCCAACGACAGAATGAAAAACTGTTTTTT. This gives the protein CSASQRQNEKLFF.

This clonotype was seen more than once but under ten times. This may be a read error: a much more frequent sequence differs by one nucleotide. Here the CDR3 DNA reads TGCAGTGCCGGACGGAGCAATCAGTCCCAGCATTTT. Its protein product is CSAGRSNQSQHF. The V and J genes are TRBV20-1 and TRBJ1-5; D is unclear. Per the germline V gene, CDR1 is DFQATT and CDR2 is SNEGSKA (reference sequence). This CDR3 is built from 12 residues.

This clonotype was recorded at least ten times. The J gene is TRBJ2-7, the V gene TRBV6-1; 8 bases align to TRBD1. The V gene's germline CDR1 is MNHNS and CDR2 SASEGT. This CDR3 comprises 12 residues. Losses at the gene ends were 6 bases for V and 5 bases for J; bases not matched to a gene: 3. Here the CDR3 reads CASREQGDEQYF. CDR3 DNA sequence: TGTGCCAGCAGGGAACAGGGGGACGAGCAGTACTTC.

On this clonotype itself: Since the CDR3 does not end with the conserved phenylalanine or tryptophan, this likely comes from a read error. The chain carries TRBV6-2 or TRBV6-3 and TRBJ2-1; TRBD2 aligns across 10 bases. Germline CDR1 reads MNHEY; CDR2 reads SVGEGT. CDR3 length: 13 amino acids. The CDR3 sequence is CATGTSANNEQFS. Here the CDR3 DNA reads TGTGCTACCGGGACTAGCGCTAACAATGAGCAGTTCTCC.

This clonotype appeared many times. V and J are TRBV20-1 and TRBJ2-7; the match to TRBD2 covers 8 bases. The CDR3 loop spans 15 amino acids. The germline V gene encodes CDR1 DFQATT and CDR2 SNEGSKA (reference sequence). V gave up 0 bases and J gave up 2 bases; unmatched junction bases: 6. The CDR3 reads CSARDGLAGTYEQYF. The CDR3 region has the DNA TGCAGTGCTAGAGATGGGCTAGCGGGCACCTACGAGCAGTACTTC.

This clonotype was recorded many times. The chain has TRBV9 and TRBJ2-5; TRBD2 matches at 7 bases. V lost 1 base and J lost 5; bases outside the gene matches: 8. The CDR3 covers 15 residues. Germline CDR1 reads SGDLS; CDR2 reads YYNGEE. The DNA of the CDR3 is TGTGCCAGCAGCGTAACTCTAGCGGTGGGGGAGACCCAGTACTTC. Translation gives CASSVTLAVGETQYF.